This T cell receptor (beta chain) was recovered during a study of cytomegalovirus exposure and HLA in healthy donors. Turning to the study itself: One earlier analysis, a look at about 179 million T cells, found roughly 120 million unique TCR beta sequences. Findings and limits, study-wide: Presence/absence analysis assumed near-uniform sequencing depth across donors.

V lost 5 bases, J lost 2 bases, and 9 bases lay in between. CDR3 length: 13 residues. CDR1 and CDR2 (germline): MNHEY, SVGAGI. PCR was performed using 60 Vbeta and 13 Jbeta primers. Some clones are missing from TCRdb's copy, which holds only in-frame ones; the method was immunoSEQ multiplex PCR. Of 25,000 to 40,000 clones in the sample, around 40% were seen once. This clone has a handful of counts. As yet, its antigen is unknown. Specimen: PBMCs. This clonotype originated in a woman aged 45-60 years in good health and CMV-seronegative. The chain couples TRBV6-5 to TRBJ1-2, with unresolved D. The CDR3 region is CASSGPANYGYTF. CDR3 nucleotide sequence: TGTGCCAGCAGTGGGCCAGCAAACTATGGCTACACCTTC.